One and the same sample provided the 21 T cell receptor beta chains below, sequenced in a study of T-cell reconstitution after alpha-beta-depleted transplantation in children (dated by TCRdb to 2016 to 2017). The method was PCR. The instrument given in TCRdb is Illumina HiSeq 2500. Molecular barcoding was employed in the preparation of TCR libraries, with unique molecular identifiers being used to normalize TCRbeta repertoire quantification. In-frame beta chains were kept once TCRdb had trimmed the public reads at Q25 with fastp and called clones with MiXCR. Duplicate CDR3 protein sequences are folded into a single record with the most common DNA and genes. In this sample the table shows about 480,000 distinct CDR3 sequences, 12% of which occur a single time. The ten largest clonotypes hold about 5.4% of the sample. Sample: PBMCs from the stem cell graft donor, taken from the stem cell graft. These receptors all come from a human donor who donated a stem cell graft to a child with combined immunodeficiency.

This clonotype came up many times. CDR3 coding DNA: TGCGCCAGCAGCCAGACTAGCGGGGACTACAATGAGCAGTTCTTC. Its translation: CASSQTSGDYNEQFF. This chain connects TRBV4-3 to TRBJ2-1; TRBD2 matches at 11 bases. Germline V gives CDR1 LGHNA, CDR2 YSLEER. After removal of 3 bases from V and 3 bases from J, the junction contained 1 base not matched to a gene. The CDR3 spans 15 residues.

This clonotype appeared a few times. The chain uses TRBV12-3 or TRBV12-4 and TRBJ2-3; weak D call: TRBD2 (6 bases). The CDR3 is 14 residues long. Trimming pared 3 bases from V and 3 bases from J, leaving 10 bases between. The CDR3 loop reads CASSFGRETDTQYF. CDR3 bases: TGTGCCAGCAGTTTCGGTCGGGAGACAGATACGCAGTATTTT.

The J gene is TRBJ2-3, the V gene TRBV7-2, with D possibly matching TRBD1 (6 bases). Trimming pared 7 bases from V and 4 bases from J, leaving 18 bases between. The CDR3 sequence is 15 residues long. The germline V gene encodes CDR1 SGHTA and CDR2 FQGNSA. CDR3 bases: TGTGCCAGCACCTTGGCAGGGGAAGGGGCAGATACGCAGTATTTT. Translation: CASTLAGEGADTQYF.

This clonotype was counted ten times or more. The chain carries TRBV7-8 and TRBJ2-2, with 11 bases that match TRBD2. CDR1 and CDR2 from the germline V gene are SGHVS and FQNEAQ. Trimming removed 1 base from V and 0 bases from J; junction bases left unmatched: 7. This CDR3 has 19 amino acids. CDR3 amino acids: CASSLDLLAGDTNTGELFF. The CDR3 DNA is TGTGCCAGCAGCTTAGACTTACTAGCGGGGGATACGAACACCGGGGAGCTGTTTTTT.

The rearrangement joins TRBV6-5 to TRBJ1-6, with D perhaps matching TRBD1 (5 bases). The CDR3 contains 16 residues. The ends were cut back, 2 bases at V and 3 bases at J, with 11 bases in the middle. Germline CDR1 is MNHEY and CDR2 is SVGAGI. The CDR3 DNA is TGTGCCAGCAGTTACGGTGACGGACACTATAATTCACCCCTCCACTTT. Encoded protein: CASSYGDGHYNSPLHF.

The rearrangement uses TRBV12-3 or TRBV12-4 and TRBJ2-5, with 8 bases identical to TRBD1. The CDR3 spans 13 residues. The ends lost 7 bases at V and 2 bases at J; junction bases unmatched: 3. CDR3 DNA: TGTGCCAGCAATAGACAGGGGCAAGAGACCCAGTACTTC. Its translation: CASNRQGQETQYF.

This chain links TRBV7-8 with TRBJ2-1; 10 bases are a match to TRBD2. Germline values: CDR1 SGHVS, CDR2 FQNEAQ. This CDR3 is built from 17 residues. With V trimmed by 0 bases and J by 8 bases, 10 bases remained unmatched. CDR3 sequence (DNA): TGTGCCAGCAGCTTAGCCCGTCTAGCGGGAGAGGCGGATGAGCAGTTCTTC. It yields the protein CASSLARLAGEADEQFF.

The V call is TRBV5-6, the J call TRBJ2-4; 9 bases match TRBD1. CDR3 length: 15 amino acids. After removal of 6 bases from V and 8 bases from J, the junction contained 12 bases not matched to a gene. Germline V gene sequence: CDR1 SGHDT, CDR2 YYEEEE. The CDR3 region is CASTKPGQGSDIQYF. The CDR3, as DNA: TGTGCCAGCACCAAACCGGGACAGGGTTCGGACATTCAGTACTTC.

This clonotype was observed many times. The chain recombines TRBV6-1 with TRBJ1-2; a possible D gene is TRBD1 (6 bases). This CDR3 has 16 residues. Trimming left V 5 bases short and J 4 bases short, with 20 bases between. Germline CDR1 MNHNS, CDR2 SASEGT. As DNA, the CDR3 is TGTGCCAGCAGTCCCATTGGGGCTCGGACAGTCTATGGCTACACCTTC. It translates to CASSPIGARTVYGYTF.

The rearrangement links TRBV11-2 to TRBJ2-5; weak D call: TRBD2 (5 bases). The germline CDR1 and CDR2 sequences are SGHAT and FQNNGV. V was clipped by 1 base and J by 10 bases, with 19 bases between them. The CDR3 loop spans 15 amino acids. This CDR3 is CASSLGPGLKEDQYF. DNA for the CDR3: TGTGCCAGCAGCTTAGGGCCGGGTCTCAAGGAGGACCAGTACTTC. Based on the CDR3 plus reference TRBV11-2 and TRBJ2-5, the full variable domain is EAGVAQSPRYKIIEKRQSVAFWCNPISGHATLYWYQQILGQGPKLLIQFQNNGVVDDSQLPKDRFSAERLKGVDSTLKIQPAKLEDSAVYLCASSLGPGLKEDQYFGPGTRLLVL.

The sample holds many counts of this clonotype. The junction differs from germline at one of its ends, possibly a read error. The J gene is TRBJ1-2, the V gene TRBV4-2; 9 positions agree with TRBD1. The CDR3 totals 17 residues. Looked up from germline, CDR1 is LGHNA and CDR2 is YNFKEQ. CDR3 region: CASTQLGTGTGMGGYTF. CDR3 sequence (DNA): TGTGCCAGCACCCAACTGGGTACCGGGACAGGGATGGGTGGCTACACCTTC.

The rearrangement links TRBV5-1 to TRBJ1-5, with a possible D match to TRBD1 (5 bases). This CDR3 region has 15 residues. Trimming cost V 4 bases and J 11 bases, with 22 bases left between them. Germline V gene sequence: CDR1 SGHRS, CDR2 YFSETQ. The CDR3 nucleotides are TGCGCCAGCAGCACGGGGGACTCCACTGTTGAGGCCCAGCATTTT. Amino acids: CASSTGDSTVEAQHF.

This clonotype came up a few times. The V gene is TRBV7-2, the J gene TRBJ1-4; D is undetermined. The CDR3 length is 13 residues. Germline values: CDR1 SGHTA, CDR2 FQGNSA. V shed 5 bases and J shed 7 bases, with 11 bases lying between them. The CDR3 sequence is CASSTGRGEKLFF. In nucleotides, the CDR3 is TGTGCCAGCAGCACCGGCAGAGGTGAAAAACTGTTTTTT.

This clonotype was seen a few times. The V gene is TRBV5-1, the J gene TRBJ2-6, with TRBD1 matching 7 bases. CDR3 size: 16 residues. J gave up 4 bases and V 4 bases, and 8 bases lay outside the gene matches. Germline V gives CDR1 SGHRS, CDR2 YFSETQ. CDR3 loop: CASSHEGALGANVLTF. The CDR3 region has the DNA TGCGCCAGCAGCCATGAGGGGGCGCTCGGGGCCAACGTCCTGACTTTC.

This clonotype was detected many times. The rearrangement uses TRBV7-2 and TRBJ2-3; no clear D gene. V was cut by 2 bases and J by 5 bases, with 17 bases left in between. CDR1 and CDR2 from the germline V gene are SGHTA and FQGNSA. The CDR3 runs 16 residues. In DNA, the CDR3 is TGTGCCAGCAGCTTAATCGGTGCCGCCCTGGGAGATACGCAGTATTTT. The encoded protein is CASSLIGAALGDTQYF.

The V call is TRBV12-5, the J call TRBJ1-1; the D gene is possibly TRBD1 (5 bases). The germline gives CDR1 LGHNT, CDR2 FRNRAP. The CDR3 consists of 14 residues. V lost 4 bases and J 3 bases, leaving 12 bases between the germline ends. The CDR3 here is CASGSPRVDTEAFF. The CDR3 nucleotides read TGTGCTAGTGGTTCCCCCAGGGTTGACACTGAAGCTTTCTTT.

The genes are TRBV11-2 and TRBJ2-1; 10 bases match TRBD2. The CDR3 consists of 17 residues. V gave up 2 bases and J gave up 4 bases; unmatched junction bases: 8. Germline V CDR1 and CDR2: SGHAT, FQNNGV. For the CDR3, the DNA is TGTGCCAGCAGCTTACTGGCCTCTAGCGGGGGTTACAATGAGCAGTTCTTC. Residues: CASSLLASSGGYNEQFF.

This clonotype was picked up many times. The V gene is TRBV25-1, the J gene TRBJ2-7; TRBD1 matches 8 bases. CDR1 and CDR2 (germline): MGHDK, SYGVNS. The V segment lost 5 bases and the J segment 3 bases; nucleotides outside the gene matches: 3. The CDR3 has 13 amino acids. CDR3 DNA: TGTGCCAGCAGTCGACAGGGGTTCTACGAGCAGTACTTC. Translation: CASSRQGFYEQYF.

The rearrangement joins TRBV6-1 to TRBJ2-2; 16 bases are a match to TRBD2. The J segment lost 5 bases and the V segment lost 6 bases, leaving 6 bases of the junction unmatched. Per the germline V gene, CDR1 is MNHNS and CDR2 is SASEGT. The CDR3 spans 17 residues. In nucleotides, the CDR3 is TGTGCCAGCAGGGGACTAGCGGGAGGGCCATATACCGGGGAGCTGTTTTTT. Amino acids: CASRGLAGGPYTGELFF.

A few counts support this clonotype. The chain employs TRBV20-1 and TRBJ1-2; D ambiguous. In germline, CDR1 is DFQATT, CDR2 SNEGSKA (reference sequence). V dropped 2 bases and J dropped 6 bases, with 16 bases sitting between them. The length of the CDR3 is 14 residues. CDR3 DNA sequence: TGCAGTGCTAGAAGTCAGGATATCGGCCATGGCTACACCTTC. Amino acid sequence: CSARSQDIGHGYTF.

This clonotype was recorded a few times. The chain joins TRBV9 to TRBJ1-2; 7 bases fit TRBD1. The CDR3 spans 16 residues. The germline CDR1 and CDR2 sequences are SGDLS and YYNGEE. Trimming removed 3 bases from V and 0 bases from J; junction bases left unmatched: 8. This CDR3 is CASSASGTASNYGYTF. The DNA of the CDR3 is TGTGCCAGCAGCGCCTCCGGGACAGCCTCTAACTATGGCTACACCTTC. Based on the CDR3 plus reference TRBV9 and TRBJ1-2, the full variable domain is DSGVTQTPKHLITATGQRVTLRCSPRSGDLSVYWYQQSLDQGLQFLIQYYNGEERAKGNILERFSAQQFPDLHSELNLSSLELGDSALYFCASSASGTASNYGYTFGSGTRLTVV.